This T cell receptor beta chain came from a study of B cell selection in AIRE deficiency. Regarding the study as a whole: AIRE-deficient Tconv and Treg repertoires matched healthy donors in TCRBV, CDR3 length, diversity. Only about 9% of over 3,000 shared Treg sequences were patient-specific; roughly 30% healthy-specific. With only TCRbeta sequenced, around 40% of shared healthy Treg sequences overlapped Tconv.

Measured with immunoSEQ multiplex PCR; TCRdb has only the in-frame clones, and not every one. The sample lists around 20,000 clones, about 97% occurring once. Sorting defined conventional CD4 T cells as CD4+CD127+. Details on this clone: Its antigen is as yet unknown.

The clonotype originates from a human donor with AIRE deficiency. The specimen was conventional CD4+ T cells sorted from PBMCs.

CDR3 bases: TGTGCCAGCAGGCGTGGGACAGTGATACCCTACGAGCAGTACTTC. Translation: CASRRGTVIPYEQYF. This sequence joins TRBV28 and TRBJ2-7; 7 bases fit TRBD1. This CDR3 spans 15 amino acids. CDR1 MDHEN and CDR2 SYDVKM come from the germline V gene. V was clipped by 6 bases and J by 2 bases; unmatched bases: 10.